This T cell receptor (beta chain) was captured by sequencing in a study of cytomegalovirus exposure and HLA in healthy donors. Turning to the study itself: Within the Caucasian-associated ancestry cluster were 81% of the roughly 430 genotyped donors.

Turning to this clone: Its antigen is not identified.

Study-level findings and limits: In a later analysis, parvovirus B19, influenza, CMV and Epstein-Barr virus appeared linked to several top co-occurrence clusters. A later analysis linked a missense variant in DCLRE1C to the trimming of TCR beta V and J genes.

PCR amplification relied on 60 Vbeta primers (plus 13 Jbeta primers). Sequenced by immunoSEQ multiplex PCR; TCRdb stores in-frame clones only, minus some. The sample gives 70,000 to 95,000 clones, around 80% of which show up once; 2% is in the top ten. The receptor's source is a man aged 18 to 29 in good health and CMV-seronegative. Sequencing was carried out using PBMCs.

Written as DNA, the CDR3 is TGTGCCAGCAGTTACGGGACAGGGGGCGCGGAGACCCAGTACTTC. This sequence encodes CASSYGTGGAETQYF. J is TRBJ2-5 and V is TRBV6-5; 12 nucleotides align to TRBD1. CDR1 is MNHEY, CDR2 SVGAGI, per germline. CDR3 length equals 15 residues. V shed 2 bases and J 5 bases; nucleotides not matched to a gene: 3.